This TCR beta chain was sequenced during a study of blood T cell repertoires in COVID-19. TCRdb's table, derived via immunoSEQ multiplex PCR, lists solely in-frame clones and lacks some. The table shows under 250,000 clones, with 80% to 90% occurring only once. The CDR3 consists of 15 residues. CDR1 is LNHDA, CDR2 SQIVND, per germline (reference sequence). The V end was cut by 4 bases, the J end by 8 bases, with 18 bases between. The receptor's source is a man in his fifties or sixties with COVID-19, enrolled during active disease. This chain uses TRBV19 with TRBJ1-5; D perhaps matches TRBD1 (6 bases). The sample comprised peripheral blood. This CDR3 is CASSTNRDIGEPQHF. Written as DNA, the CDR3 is TGTGCCAGTAGTACGAACCGGGACATTGGGGAGCCCCAGCATTTT.